These 9 T cell receptor beta chains were all obtained from the same sample, sequenced in a study of blood T cell repertoires in COVID-19. Produced via immunoSEQ multiplex PCR; TCRdb's table is partial and in-frame only. The sample has 120,000 or so clones, approximately 80% seen once. The sample comprised peripheral blood. The receptors derive from a human donor in a cohort sampled during active COVID-19.

The chain recombines TRBV2 with TRBJ2-2; 8 positions match TRBD1. The CDR3 sequence is 18 residues long. V shed 8 bases, J shed 0 bases, and the junction held 14 bases outside the gene matches. Germline CDR1 and CDR2: SNHLY and FYNNEI. In DNA, the CDR3 is TGTGCCAGCTTTTCGGTGTTCCGGGACAGGACGAACACCGGGGAGCTGTTTTTT. Encoded protein: CASFSVFRDRTNTGELFF. The complete variable domain, with remaining parts taken from reference TRBV2 and TRBJ2-2, reads EPEVTQTPSHQVTQMGQEVILRCVPISNHLYFYWYRQILGQKVEFLVSFYNNEISEKSEIFDDQFSVERPDGSNFTLKIRSTKLEDSAMYFCASFSVFRDRTNTGELFFGEGSRLTVL.

The rearrangement joins TRBV19 to TRBJ2-5; 9 nucleotides agree with TRBD1. The CDR3 runs 14 residues. The V segment lost 7 bases and the J segment 5 bases; nucleotides outside the gene matches: 8. Germline V gives CDR1 LNHDA, CDR2 SQIVND (reference sequence). Here the CDR3 DNA reads TGTGCCAGTAAAGAAACAGGGGGCAGTGAGACCCAGTACTTC. Its translation: CASKETGGSETQYF. The full variable domain, with the rest looked up from reference TRBV19 and TRBJ2-5, is DGGITQSPKYLFRKEGQNVTLSCEQNLNHDAMYWYRQDPGQGLRLIYYSQIVNDFQKGDIAEGYSVSREKKESFPLTVTSAQKNPTAFYLCASKETGGSETQYFGPGTRLLVL.

This chain uses TRBV20-1 with TRBJ2-7, with D maybe TRBD1 (6 bases). CDR1 is DFQATT, CDR2 SNEGSKA, per germline (reference sequence). The V and J ends lost 5 bases and 9 bases respectively, with 14 bases between them. This CDR3 spans 11 amino acids. For the CDR3, the DNA is TGCAGTGCTCATACACAGGGAGCGCAGTACTTC. This translates into CSAHTQGAQYF.

In this sample, this clone turned up a few times. This chain joins TRBV19 and TRBJ2-1, with TRBD2 matching over 11 bases. From germline, CDR1 is LNHDA and CDR2 SQIVND (reference sequence). The CDR3 totals 15 residues. J lost 10 bases, V lost 7 bases, and 12 bases had no gene match. CDR3 DNA: TGTGCCAGTACAGTAGCGGGGGGGCCAAGTTGGGAGCAGTTCTTC. This sequence encodes CASTVAGGPSWEQFF. Full variable domain (outside the CDR3, taken from reference TRBV19 and TRBJ2-1): DGGITQSPKYLFRKEGQNVTLSCEQNLNHDAMYWYRQDPGQGLRLIYYSQIVNDFQKGDIAEGYSVSREKKESFPLTVTSAQKNPTAFYLCASTVAGGPSWEQFFGPGTRLTVL.

The genes are TRBV7-9 and TRBJ1-5; D uncertain. Trimming shortened V by 4 bases and J by 0 bases, and 4 bases separated the two germline ends. The V gene's germline CDR1 is SEHNR and CDR2 FQNEAQ (reference sequence). The CDR3 is made up of 13 amino acids. The CDR3 nucleotides read TGTGCCAGCAGCTCTAATAGCAATCAGCCCCAGCATTTT. Amino acid sequence: CASSSNSNQPQHF.

This clone came up once. The chain joins TRBV30 to TRBJ2-1, with a tentative D call TRBD2 (7 bases). This CDR3 spans 13 amino acids. CDR1 is GTSNPN and CDR2 is SVGIG in the germline V gene (reference sequence). Deletions cut 3 bases from V and 12 bases from J, with 18 bases between. CDR3: CAWSGGLSRGQFF. In nucleotides, the CDR3 is TGTGCCTGGAGCGGGGGGCTGTCAAGAGGGCAGTTCTTC.

This sequence joins TRBV29-1 and TRBJ1-2; maybe TRBD1 (5 bases). V lost 4 bases, J lost 6 bases, and 15 bases lay in between. Germline V gene data show CDR1 as SQVTM and CDR2 as ANQGSEA. CDR3 length: 13 residues. The CDR3 region is CSVGLRGDHGYTF. The CDR3 DNA follows: TGCAGCGTTGGATTACGGGGGGACCATGGCTACACCTTC.

This clone has just a few counts. The chain joins TRBV4-2 to TRBJ2-7; 8 nucleotides line up with TRBD1. CDR1 and CDR2 from the germline V gene are LGHNA and YNFKEQ. CDR3 length equals 15 residues. J lost 2 bases, V lost 1 base, and 4 bases had no gene match. The DNA for the CDR3 is TGTGCCAGCAGCCAAGGGTGGACAGGGACCTACGAGCAGTACTTC. Amino acids: CASSQGWTGTYEQYF.

The chain links TRBV6-2 or TRBV6-3 to TRBJ2-7; 12 bases are a match to TRBD2. The J segment lost 6 bases and the V segment lost 5 bases, leaving 14 bases of the junction unmatched. The CDR3 is 17 residues long. Germline CDR1 and CDR2: MNHEY and SVGEGT. As DNA, the CDR3 is TGTGCCAGCAGTCCCTCCTCCGGACTAGCGGGAACCCGCGAGCAGTACTTC. This sequence encodes CASSPSSGLAGTREQYF.